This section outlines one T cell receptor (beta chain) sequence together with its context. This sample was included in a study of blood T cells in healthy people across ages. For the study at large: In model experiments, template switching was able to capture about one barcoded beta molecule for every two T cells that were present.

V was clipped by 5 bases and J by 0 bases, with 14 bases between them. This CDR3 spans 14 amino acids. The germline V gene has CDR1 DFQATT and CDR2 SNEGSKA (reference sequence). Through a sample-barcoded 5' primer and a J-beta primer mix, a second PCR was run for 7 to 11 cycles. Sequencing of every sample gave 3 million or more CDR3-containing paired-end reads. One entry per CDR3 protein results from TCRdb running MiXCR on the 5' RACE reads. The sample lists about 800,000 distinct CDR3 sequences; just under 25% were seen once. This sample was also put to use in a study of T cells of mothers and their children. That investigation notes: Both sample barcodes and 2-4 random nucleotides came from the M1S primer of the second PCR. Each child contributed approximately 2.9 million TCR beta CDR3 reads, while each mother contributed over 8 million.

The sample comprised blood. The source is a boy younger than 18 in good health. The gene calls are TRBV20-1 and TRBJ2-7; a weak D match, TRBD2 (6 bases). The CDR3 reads CSAYHGGDSYEQYF. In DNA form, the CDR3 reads TGCAGTGCTTACCACGGGGGTGACTCCTACGAGCAGTACTTC.